These 5 T cell receptor beta chains came from one sample sequenced in a study of T cells in Graves' hyperthyroidism and ophthalmopathy. From RNA transcripts, TCR beta CDR3 regions were amplified. Using the HTBI primer set, a first-round RT-PCR was run on the TCR CDR3. A single record per CDR3 protein comes from TCRdb applying MiXCR to the multiplex PCR reads. The repertoire holds nearly 250,000 distinct CDR3 sequences, with about 24% as singletons. Source material: blood. These receptor sequences come from a woman between 35 and 50 years old with Graves' ophthalmopathy.

Many counts were recorded for this clonotype. V is TRBV12-3 or TRBV12-4 and J is TRBJ2-7; tentatively, D is TRBD1 or TRBD2 (5 bases each). V was trimmed by 8 bases and J by 0 bases, leaving 11 bases between them. There are 13 residues in the CDR3. The CDR3 sequence is CASGTTPSYEQYF. As DNA, the CDR3 is TGTGCCAGCGGGACGACACCCTCCTACGAGCAGTACTTC.

The sample holds many counts of this clonotype. CDR3 bases: TGTGCCAGCAGTGGTTTAGCGGGAGTCGGCACAGATACGCAGTATTTT. It translates to CASSGLAGVGTDTQYF. This chain joins TRBV28 and TRBJ2-3; 9 bases match TRBD2. The CDR3 is made up of 16 amino acids. V trimming: 5 bases; J trimming: 1 base; junction bases outside the gene matches: 7. CDR1 and CDR2 (germline): MDHEN, SYDVKM.

The table lists this clonotype with many counts. V gene TRBV28 combines with J gene TRBJ2-4; 10 bases map to TRBD1. Germline V gives CDR1 MDHEN, CDR2 SYDVKM. This CDR3 region has 15 residues. With V trimmed by 6 bases and J by 1 base, 3 bases remained unmatched. CDR3 coding DNA: TGTGCCAGCAGAGACAGGGGGCCGGCCAAAAACATTCAGTACTTC. As protein: CASRDRGPAKNIQYF.

This chain joins TRBV4-1 and TRBJ2-5, with 12 bases identical to TRBD2. The V and J ends lost 3 bases and 2 bases, in that order; junction bases with no gene match: 4. The CDR3 totals 16 residues. Per the germline V gene, CDR1 is MGHRA and CDR2 is YSYEKL. The DNA for the CDR3 is TGCGCCAGCAGCCACGGACTAGCGGGACCACAAGAGACCCAGTACTTC. As protein: CASSHGLAGPQETQYF.

This clonotype was detected many times. The chain links TRBV7-2 to TRBJ2-2, with unresolved D. Germline V gene sequence: CDR1 SGHTA, CDR2 FQGNSA. The V end lost 1 base, the J end lost 0 bases, and 6 bases lay between the germline ends. The CDR3 consists of 15 residues. CDR3 in amino acids: CASSLGPTNTGELFF. The CDR3 coding sequence is TGTGCCAGCAGCTTAGGGCCAACGAACACCGGGGAGCTGTTTTTT.